This TCR beta chain derives from a study of immune characterization of retroperitoneal liposarcoma. The V and J ends lost 5 bases and 4 bases respectively, with 11 bases between them. The CDR3 spans 12 residues. CDR1 and CDR2 (germline): SQVTM, ANQGSEA. TCRdb fed the PCR reads into MiXCR, producing one record per CDR3 protein. The sample records roughly 8,400 distinct CDR3 sequences, under 30% being singletons. Sequencing used blood. The chain employs TRBV29-1 and TRBJ1-1, with D possibly matching TRBD1 (6 bases). The TCR was taken from a male donor with retroperitoneal liposarcoma. The CDR3 DNA is TGCAGCGTTACAGGGAGGAGCACTGAAGCTTTCTTT. Amino acids: CSVTGRSTEAFF.